Each of the 30 T cell receptor beta chains below was sequenced from the same sample in a study of CD8+CD57+ T cells in acquired aplastic anemia. Genomic DNA provided the template from which TCR beta VDJ and CDR3 profiles were obtained. TCRdb recomputed calls from the reads with MiXCR, one row per CDR3 protein. Of about 110,000 distinct CDR3 sequences in the sample, 50% to 65% were seen once. Sequenced sample: sorted CD4+, CD8+, or CD8+CD57+ T cells (not recorded which) from PBMCs. These receptors were taken from a human donor in good health, serving as a control.

This sequence joins TRBV10-3 and TRBJ1-1; no firm D call. The V end lost 4 bases, the J end lost 4 bases, and 13 bases lay between the germline ends. Germline V CDR1 and CDR2: ENHRY, SYGVKD. The CDR3 consists of 14 residues. The DNA for the CDR3 is TGTGCCATCAGTGCATCGGACGGAATCACTGAAGCTTTCTTT. It encodes CAISASDGITEAFF.

V usage is TRBV11-1 and J usage is TRBJ2-3, with D unresolved. Between the trimmed V and J ends, which lost 0 bases and 1 base, there was a span of 14 bases. Germline loops: CDR1 SGHAT, CDR2 FQDESV (reference sequence). This CDR3 has 17 amino acids. This CDR3 reads CASSLALSPLGTDTQYF. Written as DNA, the CDR3 is TGTGCCAGCAGCTTAGCGCTCTCACCCCTTGGCACAGATACGCAGTATTTT. The full variable domain, with the rest looked up from reference TRBV11-1 and TRBJ2-3, is EAEVAQSPRYKITEKSQAVAFWCDPISGHATLYWYRQILGQGPELLVQFQDESVVDDSQLPKDRFSAERLKGVDSTLKIQPAELGDSAMYLCASSLALSPLGTDTQYFGPGTRLTVL.

This sequence joins TRBV20-1 and TRBJ2-3; D unresolved. The CDR3 consists of 10 residues. V was cut by 3 bases and J by 7 bases, with 5 bases left in between. Germline assignment: CDR1 DFQATT and CDR2 SNEGSKA (reference sequence). The CDR3, as DNA: TGCAGTGCTAGCGAGTATACGCAGTATTTT. It yields the protein CSASEYTQYF.

V gene TRBV19 combines with J gene TRBJ2-1, with 7 bases aligning to TRBD2. This CDR3 is built from 14 residues. In germline, CDR1 is LNHDA, CDR2 SQIVND (reference sequence). The junction had 6 bases not matched to a gene; V was cut back by 3 bases and J by 7 bases. For the CDR3, the DNA is TGTGCCAGTAGTATCGGGTGGGGGGGAAATGAGCAGTTCTTC. It translates to CASSIGWGGNEQFF. Combining the CDR3 with reference TRBV19 and TRBJ2-1 gives the whole variable domain DGGITQSPKYLFRKEGQNVTLSCEQNLNHDAMYWYRQDPGQGLRLIYYSQIVNDFQKGDIAEGYSVSREKKESFPLTVTSAQKNPTAFYLCASSIGWGGNEQFFGPGTRLTVL.

The chain combines TRBV4-2 with TRBJ1-6; D may be TRBD1 (6 bases). This CDR3 has 15 residues. V dropped 0 bases and J dropped 7 bases, with 10 bases sitting between them. Germline V gene data show CDR1 as LGHNA and CDR2 as YNFKEQ. CDR3 residues: CASSQDPGANSPLHF. DNA for the CDR3: TGTGCCAGCAGCCAAGACCCGGGGGCGAATTCACCCCTCCACTTT.

The chain has TRBV20-1 and TRBJ2-7; 8 bases align to TRBD1. The V and J ends lost 2 bases and 5 bases, in that order; junction bases with no gene match: 5. This CDR3 contains 13 residues. The germline V gene has CDR1 DFQATT and CDR2 SNEGSKA (reference sequence). This CDR3 is CSARRTGSDEQYF. The CDR3 nucleotides are TGCAGTGCTAGACGGACAGGGTCCGACGAGCAGTACTTC.

This sequence joins TRBV15 and TRBJ2-7; no reliable D call. Per the germline V gene, CDR1 is LNHNV and CDR2 is YYDKDF (reference sequence). The V and J ends lost 5 bases and 0 bases respectively, with 8 bases between them. This CDR3 has 13 residues. The CDR3 DNA reads TGTGCCACCAGCTATTACACCTCCTACGAGCAGTACTTC. Translated: CATSYYTSYEQYF.

This clonotype has ten or more counts. The rearrangement uses TRBV11-3 and TRBJ2-7, with D possibly TRBD1 on 5 matching bases. Trimming left V 4 bases short and J 3 bases short, with 13 bases between. The V gene's germline CDR1 is SGHNT and CDR2 YENEEA. The CDR3 spans 14 residues. The CDR3 here is CASSYRDSDYEQYF. The DNA of the CDR3 is TGTGCCAGCAGCTACCGAGACAGCGACTACGAGCAGTACTTC.

This clonotype has only a few counts. This chain connects TRBV25-1 to TRBJ2-7; D may correspond to TRBD1 or TRBD2 (6 bases each). Per the germline V gene, CDR1 is MGHDK and CDR2 is SYGVNS. CDR3 size: 12 residues. The CDR3 is CASLEGGYEQYF. CDR3 sequence (DNA): TGTGCTAGCTTGGAGGGGGGCTACGAGCAGTACTTC.

With respect to this clonotype: The junction does not match germline at one end; this may be a read error. This rearrangement joins TRBV10-3 to TRBJ1-3; 7 nucleotides agree with TRBD1. This CDR3 has 16 residues. Germline assignment: CDR1 ENHRY and CDR2 SYGVKD. The CDR3 protein is CAISEPGQPNGDTIYF. The CDR3 DNA is TGTGCCATCAGTGAGCCGGGACAGCCGAATGGAGACACCATATATTTT.

As DNA, the CDR3 is TGTGCCAGCAGTTTAGGGGAGAACAATGAGCAGTTCTTC. It is translated as CASSLGENNEQFF. The J gene is TRBJ2-1, the V gene TRBV25-1; D may match TRBD1 or TRBD2 (5 bases each). Germline V CDR1 and CDR2: MGHDK, SYGVNS. Trimming stripped 5 bases from V and 5 bases from J, with 10 bases between. The CDR3 spans 13 residues.

The gene calls are TRBV30 and TRBJ2-3; 10 bases are shared with TRBD1. Germline-derived CDR1 and CDR2 are GTSNPN and SVGIG (reference sequence). This CDR3 is 13 amino acids long. Written as DNA, the CDR3 is TGTACCTCAACGGACAGGGGGGGAGATACGCAGTATTTT. Residues: CTSTDRGGDTQYF.

This clonotype was found a few times. This chain connects TRBV2 to TRBJ1-1; D is ambiguous. Trimming stripped 8 bases from V and 7 bases from J, with 17 bases between. The germline V gene has CDR1 SNHLY and CDR2 FYNNEI. This CDR3 region has 13 residues. The chain's CDR3 is CASSPPGRVEAFF. The CDR3 bases are TGTGCCAGCTCACCACCTGGCCGCGTTGAAGCTTTCTTT. The full variable domain, in which reference TRBV2 and TRBJ1-1 provide the parts outside the CDR3, is EPEVTQTPSHQVTQMGQEVILRCVPISNHLYFYWYRQILGQKVEFLVSFYNNEISEKSEIFDDQFSVERPDGSNFTLKIRSTKLEDSAMYFCASSPPGRVEAFFGQGTRLTVV.

This chain connects TRBV19 to TRBJ1-1; weak D call: TRBD1 (6 bases). In germline, CDR1 is LNHDA, CDR2 SQIVND (reference sequence). The CDR3 has 15 amino acids. V was shortened by 6 bases and J by 2 bases, with 16 bases between the two germline ends. The CDR3 coding sequence is TGTGCCAGTAGGCCGATCGGGGGGCGAAACACTGAAGCTTTCTTT. Translating it yields CASRPIGGRNTEAFF. Variable domain in full (rest from reference TRBV19 and TRBJ1-1): DGGITQSPKYLFRKEGQNVTLSCEQNLNHDAMYWYRQDPGQGLRLIYYSQIVNDFQKGDIAEGYSVSREKKESFPLTVTSAQKNPTAFYLCASRPIGGRNTEAFFGQGTRLTVV.

This chain joins TRBV7-9 and TRBJ1-6; D ambiguous. CDR1 is SEHNR and CDR2 is FQNEAQ in the germline V gene (reference sequence). The CDR3 runs to 12 residues. V lost 5 bases, J lost 7 bases, and 6 bases lay in between. CDR3 sequence: CASSLVNSPLHF. The DNA of the CDR3 is TGTGCCAGCAGCCTAGTAAATTCACCCCTCCACTTT.

The CDR3 nucleotides read TGTGCCAGCAGTGTAGTAAGGGGTCCCTACAATGAGCAGTTCTTC. Its translation is CASSVVRGPYNEQFF. The chain combines TRBV25-1 with TRBJ2-1, with a weak D call TRBD1 (5 bases). V lost 4 bases to trimming and J lost 2 bases, with 12 bases between them. Germline CDR1 reads MGHDK; CDR2 reads SYGVNS. This CDR3 spans 15 amino acids.

There are a few counts of this clonotype. The genes are TRBV15 and TRBJ2-7, with D possibly TRBD2 on 5 matching bases. This CDR3 spans 11 amino acids. V lost 6 bases, J lost 6 bases, and 9 bases lay in between. Germline V gene lookup returns CDR1 LNHNV and CDR2 YYDKDF (reference sequence). CDR3 nucleotides: TGTGCCACCAGGTACCGGGGCGAGCAGTACTTC. This codes for CATRYRGEQYF.

The rearrangement uses TRBV19 and TRBJ1-2; 7 nucleotides match TRBD1. V lost 8 bases to trimming and J lost 4 bases; unmatched junction nucleotides: 4. CDR1 is LNHDA, CDR2 SQIVND, per germline (reference sequence). The CDR3 covers 12 residues. In DNA form, the CDR3 reads TGTGCCAGTGCGGACAGGATCTATGGCTACACCTTC. Its protein is CASADRIYGYTF.

The J gene is TRBJ2-7, the V gene TRBV2; D is perhaps TRBD2 (5 bases). The V end lost 1 base, the J end lost 0 bases, and 10 bases lay between the germline ends. Per germline, CDR1 SNHLY and CDR2 FYNNEI. The length of the CDR3 is 15 residues. In DNA form, the CDR3 reads TGTGCCAGCAGTGAAGTCCGTGGGAGCTCCTACGAGCAGTACTTC. Amino acid sequence: CASSEVRGSSYEQYF.

In this sample, this clonotype turned up many times. V is TRBV2 and J is TRBJ2-2; no reliable D call. This CDR3 is 13 amino acids long. V dropped 7 bases and J dropped 6 bases, with 12 bases sitting between them. Per the germline V gene, CDR1 is SNHLY and CDR2 is FYNNEI. CDR3 sequence reads: CASKVELSGELFF. The DNA of the CDR3 is TGTGCCAGCAAGGTTGAGCTTTCCGGGGAGCTGTTTTTT.

This clonotype was observed at least ten times. The CDR3 region is CASSYSALGQTAEAFF. The CDR3 DNA follows: TGTGCCAGCAGTTACTCGGCCCTAGGACAGACCGCTGAAGCTTTCTTT. This chain joins TRBV6-5 and TRBJ1-1; tentatively, D is TRBD1 (6 bases). The CDR3 loop spans 16 amino acids. CDR1 is MNHEY and CDR2 is SVGAGI in the germline V gene. The V end was cut by 0 bases, the J end by 6 bases, with 17 bases between.

This clonotype was detected only once. Germline is not matched at one junction end, which may reflect a read error. The chain joins TRBV7-8 to TRBJ1-2; D call uncertain. Germline V gene sequence: CDR1 SGHVS, CDR2 FQNEAQ. This CDR3 spans 15 amino acids. CDR3 loop: CASSPLRQDENGYTF. CDR3 DNA: TGCGCCAGCAGCCCCTTGCGGCAGGACGAGAACGGCTACACCTTC. The variable domain in full, completed from reference TRBV7-8 and TRBJ1-2, reads GAGVSQSPRYKVAKRGQDVALRCDPISGHVSLFWYQQALGQGPEFLTYFQNEAQLDKSGLPSDRFFAERPEGSVSTLKIQRTQQEDSAVYLCASSPLRQDENGYTFGSGTRLTVV.

Worth noting for this clonotype: Since a much larger clone is just one base distant, this may be a read error. The gene calls are TRBV6-4 and TRBJ2-2, with a tentative D call TRBD2 (5 bases). The CDR3 sequence is 14 residues long. Germline V gene lookup returns CDR1 MRHNA and CDR2 SNTAGT. The CDR3: CASSDSETPGELSF. The CDR3 DNA reads as TGTGCCAGCAGTGACTCTGAGACCCCCGGGGAGCTGTCTTTT.

This clonotype was detected only once. The chain couples TRBV7-2 to TRBJ2-7, with unresolved D. Germline CDR1 is SGHTA and CDR2 is FQGNSA. This CDR3 region has 14 residues. The V end lost 5 bases, the J end lost 0 bases, and 11 bases lay between the germline ends. This CDR3 reads CASSTPRSSYEQYF. For the CDR3, the DNA is TGTGCCAGCAGCACACCTCGATCCTCCTACGAGCAGTACTTC. Using reference TRBV7-2 and TRBJ2-7 for the parts outside the CDR3, the full variable domain is GAGVSQSPSNKVTEKGKDVELRCDPISGHTALYWYRQSLGQGLEFLIYFQGNSAPDKSGLPSDRFSAERTGGSVSTLTIQRTQQEDSAVYLCASSTPRSSYEQYFGPGTRLTVT.

This clonotype was counted only a few times. This chain uses TRBV20-1 with TRBJ1-6; a weak D match, TRBD1 (5 bases). Between the trimmed V and J ends, which lost 0 bases and 7 bases, there was a span of 13 bases. Germline values: CDR1 DFQATT, CDR2 SNEGSKA (reference sequence). CDR3 length: 15 amino acids. In DNA, the CDR3 is TGCAGTGCTAGAGATTGGGGCAGTGTCAATTCACCCCTCCACTTT. This translates into CSARDWGSVNSPLHF.

CDR3 protein: CASSLVSGAYEQYF. In DNA form, the CDR3 reads TGCGCCAGCAGCTTGGTCTCCGGCGCCTACGAGCAGTACTTC. This chain connects TRBV10-1 to TRBJ2-7; D call uncertain. This CDR3 region has 14 residues. Trimming pared 6 bases from V and 2 bases from J, leaving 14 bases between. The germline V gene encodes CDR1 WNHNN and CDR2 SYGVQD (reference sequence).

A remark on this clonotype: This may come from a read error, since a much larger clone is one base off. The rearrangement links TRBV20-1 to TRBJ2-5, with D possibly called TRBD1 or TRBD2 (5 bases each). Germline V gives CDR1 DFQATT, CDR2 SNEGSKA (reference sequence). This CDR3 comprises 14 residues. CDR3 residues: CSARGRGAQEAQYF. In DNA form, the CDR3 reads TGCAGTGCTAGAGGGAGAGGGGCACAAGAGGCCCAGTACTTC.

The chain employs TRBV24-1 and TRBJ2-3; 8 bases map to TRBD1. The V gene end was trimmed by 3 bases and the J gene end by 8 bases; junction bases not matched to a gene: 9. The CDR3 length is 15 residues. Germline-derived CDR1 and CDR2 are KGHDR and SFDVKD. The DNA of the CDR3 is TGTGCCACCAGTGATACCGGACAGGGTTTTCCTACGCAGTATTTT. Protein: CATSDTGQGFPTQYF.

The table lists this clonotype with many counts. The chain combines TRBV25-1 with TRBJ1-3, with D uncertain. Per the germline V gene, CDR1 is MGHDK and CDR2 is SYGVNS. V shed 3 bases and J shed 8 bases, with 2 bases lying between them. The CDR3 consists of 10 residues. CDR3 protein: CASSDHTIYF. The CDR3 nucleotides read TGTGCCAGCAGTGACCACACCATATATTTT.

The V call is TRBV7-4, the J call TRBJ2-3; TRBD2 matches 14 bases. Germline-derived CDR1 and CDR2 are SGHVT and SQSDAQ. The CDR3 spans 16 residues. Trimming took 7 bases from V and 6 from J; bases not matched to a gene: 9. CDR3 nucleotide sequence: TGTGCCAGCACCCGGGGGACTAGCGGGAGTCTGGATACGCAGTATTTT. This encodes CASTRGTSGSLDTQYF.